Listed here are 18 T cell receptor beta chains from one sample, sequenced in a study of cytomegalovirus exposure and HLA in healthy donors. Primers for the PCR totalled 60 Vbeta and 13 Jbeta. Generated by immunoSEQ multiplex PCR, the TCRdb table keeps only in-frame clones and is missing some. Of around 140,000 clones in the sample, more than 75% were seen once. Sequencing was carried out using PBMCs. The receptors derive from a male donor in good health and CMV-seronegative.

This chain joins TRBV5-1 and TRBJ1-6, with D possibly TRBD1 on 6 matching bases. Germline CDR1 and CDR2: SGHRS and YFSETQ. This CDR3 contains 17 residues. V lost 2 bases and J 5 bases, leaving 17 bases between the germline ends. The CDR3: CASSFPERAGDNSPLHF. CDR3 sequence (DNA): TGCGCCAGCAGCTTTCCGGAGAGGGCAGGGGATAATTCACCCCTCCACTTT. Variable domain in full (rest from reference TRBV5-1 and TRBJ1-6): KAGVTQTPRYLIKTRGQQVTLSCSPISGHRSVSWYQQTPGQGLQFLFEYFSETQRNKGNFPGRFSGRQFSNSRSEMNVSTLELGDSALYLCASSFPERAGDNSPLHFGNGTRLTVT.

V and J are TRBV5-4 and TRBJ1-4; TRBD1 is a possible D gene (5 bases). Germline-derived CDR1 and CDR2 are SGHNT and YYREEE (reference sequence). Trimming shortened V by 2 bases and J by 3 bases, and 11 bases separated the two germline ends. The CDR3 sequence is 15 residues long. CDR3 nucleotides: TGTGCCAGCAGCTTCTTGGGGGACTCTAATGAAAAACTGTTTTTT. Its protein product is CASSFLGDSNEKLFF.

The table lists this clone with a count of one. The chain carries TRBV7-2 and TRBJ2-7; 7 bases agree with TRBD2. Germline loops: CDR1 SGHTA, CDR2 FQGNSA. There are 12 residues in the CDR3. Trimming took 7 bases from V and 6 from J; bases not matched to a gene: 6. CDR3 region: CASIGGMGEQYF. CDR3 DNA sequence: TGTGCCAGCATCGGGGGGATGGGCGAGCAGTACTTC.

The rearrangement links TRBV11-2 to TRBJ2-3; tentative D call: TRBD1 (5 bases). Germline V gene data show CDR1 as SGHAT and CDR2 as FQNNGV. Between the trimmed V and J ends, which lost 2 bases and 5 bases, there was a span of 17 bases. This CDR3 is built from 16 residues. The CDR3 loop is CASSLRRAPQGDTQYF. The DNA for the CDR3 is TGTGCCAGCAGCTTACGACGAGCGCCGCAGGGAGATACGCAGTATTTT.

The gene calls are TRBV7-2 and TRBJ2-7, with 8 positions matching TRBD1. The CDR3 is 14 amino acids. CDR1 and CDR2 from the germline V gene are SGHTA and FQGNSA. J was trimmed by 5 bases and V by 3 bases; bases with no gene match: 6. DNA of the CDR3: TGTGCCAGCAGCTTCCCCGGACAGGGCCACGAGCAGTACTTC. This sequence encodes CASSFPGQGHEQYF. Together with reference TRBV7-2 and TRBJ2-7, the CDR3 gives the full variable domain: GAGVSQSPSNKVTEKGKDVELRCDPISGHTALYWYRQSLGQGLEFLIYFQGNSAPDKSGLPSDRFSAERTGGSVSTLTIQRTQQEDSAVYLCASSFPGQGHEQYFGPGTRLTVT.

The chain is built from TRBV2 and TRBJ1-2; 11 bases map to TRBD1. J was trimmed by 5 bases and V by 6 bases; bases with no gene match: 5. Germline CDR1 is SNHLY and CDR2 is FYNNEI. The CDR3 spans 14 residues. This chain's CDR3 is CASSGQGAGYGYTF. In DNA form, the CDR3 reads TGTGCCAGCAGCGGACAGGGGGCAGGGTATGGCTACACCTTC.

The chain carries TRBV2 and TRBJ2-1; 8 positions match TRBD2. Per the germline V gene, CDR1 is SNHLY and CDR2 is FYNNEI. CDR3 length: 14 residues. The V gene end was trimmed by 5 bases and the J gene end by 5 bases; junction bases not matched to a gene: 5. Written as DNA, the CDR3 is TGTGCCAGCAGTTTGGCGGGGGGCAACAATGAGCAGTTCTTC. It translates to CASSLAGGNNEQFF.

The chain couples TRBV7-9 to TRBJ1-1, with 10 bases matching TRBD1. V lost 6 bases, J lost 1 base, and 8 bases stayed unmatched. In germline, CDR1 is SEHNR, CDR2 FQNEAQ (reference sequence). This CDR3 spans 16 amino acids. This CDR3 reads CASRPGQGRGNTEAFF. Here the CDR3 DNA reads TGTGCCAGCAGGCCGGGACAGGGGCGGGGGAACACTGAAGCTTTCTTT.

The chain uses TRBV19 and TRBJ1-2; tentative D call: TRBD1 (5 bases). The CDR3 extends over 12 amino acids. Trimming pared 2 bases from V and 8 bases from J, leaving 9 bases between. The germline gives CDR1 LNHDA, CDR2 SQIVND (reference sequence). CDR3 nucleotides: TGTGCCAGTAGTATAACAGGAAGGGGCTACACCTTC. Translation gives CASSITGRGYTF.

This chain's CDR3 is CASSLMHGGSYNSPLHF. CDR3 nucleotides: TGTGCCAGCAGTTTAATGCACGGAGGCTCCTATAATTCACCCCTCCACTTT. The V and J genes are TRBV27 and TRBJ1-6; the D is unclear. In germline, CDR1 is MNHEY, CDR2 SMNVEV (reference sequence). The V gene lost 2 bases and the J gene lost 0 bases, with 11 bases spanning the gap. The CDR3 contains 17 residues.

This chain uses TRBV5-6 with TRBJ2-3; 10 bases agree with TRBD2. Per the germline V gene, CDR1 is SGHDT and CDR2 is YYEEEE. V shed 4 bases and J 2 bases; nucleotides not matched to a gene: 10. This CDR3 is 17 amino acids long. The CDR3 DNA follows: TGTGCCAGCAGCGGGACCCGGACTAGCGGCGTCACAGATACGCAGTATTTT. Translating it yields CASSGTRTSGVTDTQYF.

The V gene is TRBV6-6, the J gene TRBJ2-6; 8 bases fit TRBD1. Germline V gene sequence: CDR1 MNHNY, CDR2 SVGAGI (reference sequence). V dropped 7 bases and J dropped 0; count of bases not matched to a gene: 5. The CDR3 has 16 amino acids. CDR3 region: CASNPTGGSGANVLTF. The CDR3 DNA sequence: TGTGCCAGCAACCCAACAGGGGGCTCTGGGGCCAACGTCCTGACTTTC.

The rearrangement links TRBV7-9 to TRBJ1-1; 8 positions agree with TRBD1. J gave up 10 bases and V 5 bases, and 6 bases lay outside the gene matches. Germline V lookup: CDR1 SEHNR, CDR2 FQNEAQ (reference sequence). The CDR3 totals 12 residues. The CDR3 DNA sequence: TGTGCCAGCAGCGACCAGGGGGCTTCAGCTTTCTTT. This gives the protein CASSDQGASAFF.

DNA for the CDR3: TGTGCCAGCAGCGAGGGACAGGGCCTTGGGGAGACCCAGTACTTC. Its translation is CASSEGQGLGETQYF. The V gene is TRBV11-2, the J gene TRBJ2-5; TRBD1 matches at 9 bases. This CDR3 has 15 amino acids. From germline, CDR1 is SGHAT and CDR2 FQNNGV. V was pared by 5 bases and J by 5 bases, with 9 bases of the junction left unmatched.

The CDR3 region is CASSFLNTEAFF. For the CDR3, the DNA is TGTGCCAGCAGCTTCTTGAACACTGAAGCTTTCTTT. V gene TRBV5-6 combines with J gene TRBJ1-1, with D unresolved. The CDR3 is made up of 12 amino acids. From germline, CDR1 is SGHDT and CDR2 YYEEEE. V lost 2 bases and J lost 0, with 2 bases in between.

The J gene is TRBJ1-1, the V gene TRBV11-2, with 12 bases identical to TRBD1. Looked up from germline, CDR1 is SGHAT and CDR2 is FQNNGV. Trimming removed 4 bases from V and 0 bases from J; junction bases left unmatched: 9. The CDR3 consists of 18 residues. The DNA for the CDR3 is TGTGCCAGCAGCTCGTCCCGGGACAGGGGGCTCATGAACACTGAAGCTTTCTTT. It encodes CASSSSRDRGLMNTEAFF.

J is TRBJ2-7 and V is TRBV18, with TRBD2 matching 7 bases. Germline V lookup: CDR1 KGHSH, CDR2 LQKENI. With V trimmed by 2 bases and J by 6 bases, 4 bases remained unmatched. The CDR3 is made up of 13 amino acids. The CDR3 DNA is TGTGCCAGCTCACCAACGGGAGGCTTCGAGCAGTACTTC. This encodes CASSPTGGFEQYF.

V and J are TRBV29-1 and TRBJ2-5; possibly TRBD2 for D (6 bases). Germline V gene data show CDR1 as SQVTM and CDR2 as ANQGSEA. V lost 6 bases, J lost 0 bases, and 11 bases lay in between. The CDR3 is made up of 13 amino acids. CDR3 DNA sequence: TGCAGCGTAGCAGGGACTGACCAAGAGACCCAGTACTTC. This codes for CSVAGTDQETQYF. Combining the CDR3 with reference TRBV29-1 and TRBJ2-5 gives the whole variable domain SAVISQKPSRDICQRGTSLTIQCQVDSQVTMMFWYRQQPGQSLTLIATANQGSEATYESGFVIDKFPISRPNLTFSTLTVSNMSPEDSSIYLCSVAGTDQETQYFGPGTRLLVL.